This T cell receptor beta chain stems from a study of response to subunit inactivated influenza vaccine. Findings and caveats of the study: The authors proposed limited new T cell recruitment per seasonal influenza vaccination.

CDR1 and CDR2 from the germline V gene are KGHSH and LQKENI. The CDR3 is made up of 15 amino acids. V was pared by 5 bases and J by 6 bases, with 9 bases of the junction left unmatched. TCRdb re-called the RT-PCR reads through MiXCR, storing one row per CDR3 protein. The top ten hold 9.5% to 12% of the sample, which has around 570,000 distinct CDR3 sequences, approximately 11% seen once. This clonotype has a handful of counts. The antigen is not known. The same specimen was also included in a second study, on T cells expressing NK-cell markers. From that report: 5'RACE template switching built TCR beta cDNA with unique molecular identifiers.

Sequencing was performed on PBMCs from blood, taken on the day of vaccination. This clonotype was obtained from a man aged 50-60 years who received an inactivated influenza vaccine. The rearrangement uses TRBV18 and TRBJ1-3, with TRBD1 matching over 8 bases. The CDR3 sequence: CASSASTGEVNTIYF. CDR3 nucleotide sequence: TGTGCCAGCTCAGCTTCGACAGGGGAGGTAAACACCATATATTTT.